Listed here are 27 T cell receptor beta chains from one sample, sequenced in a study of shared clonotypes between healthy human individuals. Some clones are missing from TCRdb's copy, which holds only in-frame ones; the method was immunoSEQ multiplex PCR. The sample includes about 2.5 million clones, around 92% of them seen just once. What was sequenced was naive CD4+ T cells from PBMCs. The sample's subset: CD45RA+ positively selected. Every receptor here comes from a man in his late teens or twenties in good health. Some clones in this sample may be carry-over from other donors' samples.

The rearrangement links TRBV7-2 to TRBJ2-3, with TRBD2 matching 8 bases. The V segment lost 4 bases and the J segment 3 bases; nucleotides outside the gene matches: 9. Looked up from germline, CDR1 is SGHTA and CDR2 is FQGNSA. This CDR3 is 16 amino acids long. CDR3 sequence (DNA): TGTGCCAGCAGCTCACGGGTAGCGGGACTGACAGATACGCAGTATTTT. This codes for CASSSRVAGLTDTQYF.

With respect to this clone: This sample includes further DNA sequences coding for the same CDR3. The DNA for the CDR3 is TGCGCCAGCAGCTTGCTAGCGGGAGGCTCAGATACGCAGTATTTT. Translated: CASSLLAGGSDTQYF. This chain connects TRBV5-1 to TRBJ2-3, with 11 bases lining up with TRBD2. The CDR3 runs 15 residues. J was trimmed by 4 bases and V by 1 base; bases with no gene match: 2. Germline V gene lookup returns CDR1 SGHRS and CDR2 YFSETQ.

J is TRBJ2-3 and V is TRBV4-3, with 10 positions matching TRBD2. The length of the CDR3 is 20 residues. V shed 0 bases and J 5 bases; nucleotides not matched to a gene: 17. CDR1 and CDR2 (germline): LGHNA, YSLEER. This chain's CDR3 is CASSQDRTSGSRVQRDTQYF. Here the CDR3 DNA reads TGCGCCAGCAGCCAAGACCGGACTAGCGGTAGTAGGGTTCAGAGAGATACGCAGTATTTT.

This clone was counted once. The CDR3, as DNA: TGTGCCAGCAGCGCTGGCGGGCGGGAGGCGGATACGCAGTATTTT. The encoded protein is CASSAGGREADTQYF. The chain recombines TRBV11-3 with TRBJ2-3; 8 nucleotides agree with TRBD2. Germline lookup yields CDR1 SGHNT and CDR2 YENEEA. The V gene end was trimmed by 5 bases and the J gene end by 6 bases; junction bases not matched to a gene: 10. The CDR3 is 15 residues long.

The J gene is TRBJ1-4, the V gene TRBV6-1, with TRBD1 matching 7 bases. V shed 6 bases, J shed 3 bases, and the junction held 7 bases outside the gene matches. Germline-derived CDR1 and CDR2 are MNHNS and SASEGT. This CDR3 contains 15 residues. CDR3 DNA sequence: TGTGCCAGCAGCAAAATAGGGACAGCTAATGAAAAACTGTTTTTT. This codes for CASSKIGTANEKLFF.

This chain joins TRBV5-6 and TRBJ2-2, with D possibly TRBD2 on 6 matching bases. There are 17 residues in the CDR3. The V gene lost 4 bases and the J gene lost 4 bases, with 20 bases spanning the gap. Germline CDR1 is SGHDT and CDR2 is YYEEEE. CDR3: CASSPINRLGGTGELFF. The DNA of the CDR3 is TGTGCCAGCAGCCCCATCAACAGGCTCGGGGGCACCGGGGAGCTGTTTTTT.

This sequence joins TRBV27 and TRBJ2-5; 9 bases line up with TRBD1. The CDR3 is made up of 14 amino acids. V was pared by 4 bases and J by 5 bases, with 5 bases of the junction left unmatched. Germline loops: CDR1 MNHEY, CDR2 SMNVEV (reference sequence). DNA for the CDR3: TGTGCCAGCAGTTGGGACAGGGAGTGGGAGACCCAGTACTTC. Its translation is CASSWDREWETQYF.

This clone was counted a single time. The V call is TRBV30, the J call TRBJ1-2; 7 nucleotides match TRBD1. With V trimmed by 1 base and J by 6 bases, 17 bases remained unmatched. Germline V gene data show CDR1 as GTSNPN and CDR2 as SVGIG (reference sequence). The CDR3 covers 17 residues. The chain's CDR3 is CAWSAARTGTEYDGYTF. The CDR3 region has the DNA TGTGCCTGGAGTGCAGCTAGAACCGGGACAGAATACGATGGCTACACCTTC. The whole variable domain, remainder taken from reference TRBV30 and TRBJ1-2, is SQTIHQWPATLVQPVGSPLSLECTVEGTSNPNLYWYRQAAGRGLQLLFYSVGIGQISSEVPQNLSASRPQDRQFILSSKKLLLSDSGFYLCAWSAARTGTEYDGYTFGSGTRLTVV.

The chain recombines TRBV2 with TRBJ1-2; no firm D call. Germline V gene data show CDR1 as SNHLY and CDR2 as FYNNEI. V gave up 5 bases and J gave up 4 bases, with 8 bases separating them. The CDR3 consists of 12 residues. CDR3: CASSTVLYGYTF. CDR3 coding DNA: TGTGCCAGCAGTACAGTTCTCTATGGCTACACCTTC.

The rearrangement links TRBV5-4 to TRBJ2-5; no firm D call. The CDR3 sequence is 14 residues long. V lost 1 base and J lost 2, with 9 bases in between. Germline V gives CDR1 SGHNT, CDR2 YYREEE (reference sequence). This CDR3 is CASSLPQSQETQYF. The CDR3 DNA reads as TGTGCCAGCAGCTTGCCACAATCTCAAGAGACCCAGTACTTC.

The V gene is TRBV25-1, the J gene TRBJ2-3, with 8 bases matching TRBD1. CDR1 MGHDK and CDR2 SYGVNS come from the germline V gene. This CDR3 spans 13 amino acids. The junction had 5 bases not matched to a gene; V was cut back by 4 bases and J by 8 bases. CDR3 sequence: CASSGTGLGTQYF. DNA for the CDR3: TGTGCCAGCAGTGGGACAGGGTTGGGTACGCAGTATTTT.

The chain joins TRBV5-4 to TRBJ2-7; 13 positions agree with TRBD2. Germline V lookup: CDR1 SGHNT, CDR2 YYREEE (reference sequence). CDR3 length: 16 amino acids. V was pared by 5 bases and J by 6 bases, with 11 bases of the junction left unmatched. CDR3 protein: CASSRTSGSRYGEQYF. The CDR3 DNA reads as TGTGCCAGCAGTCGGACTAGCGGGAGTAGATATGGCGAGCAGTACTTC.

Of note for this clone: Other DNA sequences within the sample encode an identical CDR3. The chain uses TRBV20-1 and TRBJ1-1; a weak D match, TRBD1 (6 bases). This CDR3 is built from 11 residues. Looked up from germline, CDR1 is DFQATT and CDR2 is SNEGSKA (reference sequence). Trimming pared 5 bases from V and 3 bases from J, leaving 7 bases between. The CDR3: CSAGQYTEAFF. CDR3 coding DNA: TGCAGTGCTGGACAGTACACTGAAGCTTTCTTT.

The chain recombines TRBV6-5 with TRBJ1-4; 11 positions match TRBD1. The CDR3 loop spans 14 amino acids. With V trimmed by 8 bases and J by 7 bases, 6 bases remained unmatched. Germline CDR1 MNHEY, CDR2 SVGAGI. The CDR3 DNA reads TGTGCCAGCGGGGGACAGGGGGGGAGTGAAAAACTGTTTTTT. Translated: CASGGQGGSEKLFF.

The gene calls are TRBV4-3 and TRBJ1-2; D is unclear. The V and J ends lost 1 base and 5 bases respectively, with 20 bases between them. Looked up from germline, CDR1 is LGHNA and CDR2 is YSLEER. The CDR3 is made up of 17 amino acids. The chain's CDR3 is CASSQAVSKMGRYGYTF. The CDR3 nucleotides are TGCGCCAGCAGCCAAGCCGTCAGTAAGATGGGTCGGTATGGCTACACCTTC.

This clone has only one observation. The rearrangement uses TRBV7-2 and TRBJ1-1, with a weak D call TRBD1 (6 bases). The CDR3 covers 12 residues. V lost 2 bases and J 11 bases, leaving 12 bases between the germline ends. Germline V lookup: CDR1 SGHTA, CDR2 FQGNSA. The CDR3 region is CASSLTGRTAFF. The CDR3 nucleotides read TGTGCCAGCAGCTTAACAGGGAGGACGGCTTTCTTT.

The genes are TRBV29-1 and TRBJ2-5, with TRBD1 matching over 7 bases. V trimming: 6 bases; J trimming: 6 bases; junction bases outside the gene matches: 4. Looked up from germline, CDR1 is SQVTM and CDR2 is ANQGSEA. There are 11 residues in the CDR3. The CDR3 reads CSVNRGQTQYF. As DNA, the CDR3 is TGCAGCGTGAACAGGGGTCAGACCCAGTACTTC.

To note about this clone: This sample also contains other DNA sequences that code for the same CDR3. This chain joins TRBV7-3 and TRBJ2-7; the D call may be TRBD1 or TRBD2 (5 bases each). Trimming took 5 bases from V and 4 from J, leaving 15 bases between them. CDR1 SGHTA and CDR2 FQGTGA come from the germline V gene. CDR3 length equals 14 residues. The DNA for the CDR3 is TGTGCCAGCAGCCTGGGACCCGGGGCGTACGAGCAGTACTTC. Translating gives CASSLGPGAYEQYF. The full variable domain, in which reference TRBV7-3 and TRBJ2-7 provide the parts outside the CDR3, is GAGVSQTPSNKVTEKGKYVELRCDPISGHTALYWYRQSLGQGPEFLIYFQGTGAADDSGLPNDRFFAVRPEGSVSTLKIQRTERGDSAVYLCASSLGPGAYEQYFGPGTRLTVT.

This clone was observed once. The chain uses TRBV5-1 and TRBJ2-7, with D perhaps TRBD1 or TRBD2 (5 bases each). This CDR3 is 16 amino acids long. CDR1 SGHRS and CDR2 YFSETQ come from the germline V gene. V was trimmed by 0 bases and J by 5 bases, leaving 18 bases between them. The CDR3 DNA follows: TGCGCCAGCAGCTTGGATCCAGGGACGGGCCGCGACGAGCAGTACTTC. Amino acids: CASSLDPGTGRDEQYF.

The CDR3 DNA reads TGCGCCAGCAGCCTACCGGACAGGGGGAACACTGAAGCTTTCTTT. Protein sequence: CASSLPDRGNTEAFF. The rearrangement uses TRBV5-1 and TRBJ1-1; 9 bases agree with TRBD1. CDR3 length: 15 residues. Germline trimming cut 4 bases from V and 1 base from J; bases unmatched to any gene: 5. Germline CDR1 SGHRS, CDR2 YFSETQ. Supplemented by reference TRBV5-1 and TRBJ1-1, the full variable domain reads KAGVTQTPRYLIKTRGQQVTLSCSPISGHRSVSWYQQTPGQGLQFLFEYFSETQRNKGNFPGRFSGRQFSNSRSEMNVSTLELGDSALYLCASSLPDRGNTEAFFGQGTRLTVV.

This rearrangement joins TRBV19 to TRBJ1-5; D unclear. V shed 7 bases and J shed 5 bases, with 21 bases lying between them. From germline, CDR1 is LNHDA and CDR2 SQIVND (reference sequence). This CDR3 comprises 16 residues. As DNA, the CDR3 is TGTGCCAGTATCCGTTCTACGGGCCCCAATGATCAGCCCCAGCATTTT. As protein: CASIRSTGPNDQPQHF. Full variable domain (outside the CDR3, taken from reference TRBV19 and TRBJ1-5): DGGITQSPKYLFRKEGQNVTLSCEQNLNHDAMYWYRQDPGQGLRLIYYSQIVNDFQKGDIAEGYSVSREKKESFPLTVTSAQKNPTAFYLCASIRSTGPNDQPQHFGDGTRLSIL.

The chain uses TRBV19 and TRBJ2-3, with TRBD1 identical over 10 bases. J lost 0 bases, V lost 6 bases, and 21 bases had no gene match. Germline CDR1 LNHDA, CDR2 SQIVND (reference sequence). The CDR3 has 21 amino acids. The CDR3 DNA reads TGTGCCAGTAGCCGTATGACAGGGGGCGGCCTGGTAGGGTCTAGCACAGATACGCAGTATTTT. Its translation is CASSRMTGGGLVGSSTDTQYF.

The CDR3 coding sequence is TGTGCCAGCTCCCCTGAACTAGCGGGAGCCCTTGAGCAGTTCTTC. It codes for CASSPELAGALEQFF. The J gene is TRBJ2-1, the V gene TRBV18, with 11 bases that match TRBD2. Per the germline V gene, CDR1 is KGHSH and CDR2 is LQKENI. V dropped 6 bases and J dropped 9; count of bases not matched to a gene: 10. CDR3 length: 15 residues.

The V call is TRBV5-4, the J call TRBJ1-4; 7 nucleotides agree with TRBD1. The ends lost 4 bases at V and 2 bases at J; junction bases unmatched: 8. The germline V gene encodes CDR1 SGHNT and CDR2 YYREEE (reference sequence). This CDR3 is 16 amino acids long. CDR3 amino acids: CASSPHLGQTNEKLFF. The CDR3 DNA follows: TGTGCCAGCAGCCCCCACCTGGGACAGACTAATGAAAAACTGTTTTTT.

This chain joins TRBV4-1 and TRBJ2-5; 7 nucleotides agree with TRBD1. CDR3 length equals 14 residues. Germline V CDR1 and CDR2: MGHRA, YSYEKL. The J segment lost 2 bases and the V segment lost 6 bases, leaving 6 bases of the junction unmatched. The CDR3 loop reads CASRQPGQQETQYF. The DNA for the CDR3 is TGCGCCAGCAGACAGCCGGGACAGCAAGAGACCCAGTACTTC.

Only one count was recorded for this clone. The chain carries TRBV5-1 and TRBJ1-5; tentative D call: TRBD1 (5 bases). The germline V gene encodes CDR1 SGHRS and CDR2 YFSETQ. The length of the CDR3 is 16 residues. Deletions cut 4 bases from V and 1 base from J, with 15 bases between. The CDR3 DNA sequence: TGCGCCAGCAGCCCAGGTCCGGGGGGGAGCAATCAGCCCCAGCATTTT. Translating gives CASSPGPGGSNQPQHF.

In nucleotides, the CDR3 is TGCGCCAGCAGCCAAGATGGCCAGGGGGGTGGGTATGAGCAGTTCTTC. Translating it yields CASSQDGQGGGYEQFF. The chain links TRBV4-1 to TRBJ2-1; the D gene is possibly TRBD1 (7 bases). Germline loops: CDR1 MGHRA, CDR2 YSYEKL. Trimming pared 0 bases from V and 8 bases from J, leaving 17 bases between. The length of the CDR3 is 16 residues.